The clone carrying this T cell receptor (beta chain) was seen a handful of times. V was clipped by 0 bases and J by 3 bases, with 2 bases between them. The germline V gene has CDR1 LGHDT and CDR2 YNNKEL (reference sequence). There are 13 residues in the CDR3. Using its own MiXCR run on the RT-PCR reads, TCRdb lists one record per CDR3 protein. The top ten hold 3.6% of the sample, which has around 700,000 distinct CDR3 sequences, 14% seen once. The origin of this receptor is a female donor in good health, serving as a healthy control. The chain uses TRBV3-1 and TRBJ2-2, with no clear D. Sequencing was done on a sample of memory CD4+ T cells from blood. CDR3 amino acids: CASSQDHTGELFF. The DNA for the CDR3 is TGTGCCAGCAGCCAAGATCACACCGGGGAGCTGTTTTTT.